This T cell receptor beta chain derives from a study of OX40 agonist ivuxolimab in advanced cancers. Across the whole study: Three patients got partial responses; one had hepatocellular carcinoma and two had cutaneous melanoma.

Produced via immunoSEQ multiplex PCR; TCRdb's table is partial and in-frame only. The sample consists of just under 65,000 clones, more than 80% of them appearing once. Germline values: CDR1 MGHDK, CDR2 SYGVNS. The CDR3 length is 14 residues. V was shortened by 1 base and J by 8 bases, with 11 bases between the two germline ends. This chain connects TRBV25-1 to TRBJ1-4; D not resolved. The TCR sequence derives from an adult with an advanced solid tumor such as melanoma, head and neck, liver or kidney cancer. Sequenced material: CD4+ or CD8+ T cells sorted from blood, taken in a trial of the OX40 agonist ivuxolimab. The CDR3 spells CASSESRPGEKLFF. CDR3 sequence (DNA): TGTGCCAGCAGTGAATCCCGACCTGGGGAAAAACTGTTTTTT.